The 4 T cell receptor beta chains given below trace back to one sample, sequenced in a study of T cells in Graves' hyperthyroidism and ophthalmopathy. Template material for amplifying TCR beta CDR3 regions consisted of RNA transcripts. Researchers ran a first-round RT-PCR on the TCR CDR3 using the HTBI primer set. TCRdb processed the multiplex PCR reads anew with MiXCR; each CDR3 protein has one entry. The table shows 350,000 to 450,000 distinct CDR3 sequences, with about a sixth occurring only once. The sample was blood. The receptor source for this set is a woman aged 25-40 years with Graves' hyperthyroidism that later progressed to Graves' ophthalmopathy.

This clonotype has only a few counts. V gene TRBV3-1 combines with J gene TRBJ2-4; 12 bases align to TRBD2. This CDR3 spans 16 amino acids. J was trimmed by 10 bases and V by 8 bases; bases with no gene match: 15. Germline CDR1 is LGHDT and CDR2 is YNNKEL (reference sequence). CDR3 residues: CASGPRTSGDIGIQYF. The CDR3 nucleotides read TGTGCCAGCGGCCCGAGGACTAGCGGGGACATTGGGATTCAGTACTTC.

This clonotype was counted between two and nine times. The chain links TRBV4-1 to TRBJ1-2; D is perhaps TRBD1 (5 bases). The CDR3 totals 17 residues. CDR1 and CDR2 (germline): MGHRA, YSYEKL. Trimming pared 1 base from V and 3 bases from J, leaving 18 bases between. CDR3 nucleotides: TGCGCCAGCAGCCAAGTCTTGGAGGGGTTAATGGACTATGGCTACACCTTC. Its protein is CASSQVLEGLMDYGYTF.

This clonotype was counted many times. The rearrangement links TRBV24-1 to TRBJ2-2; D is unresolved. This CDR3 comprises 16 residues. With 4 bases removed from V and 1 base from J, the gap between germline ends came to 12 bases. CDR1 KGHDR and CDR2 SFDVKD come from the germline V gene. CDR3 DNA: TGTGCCACCAGTGACGCCACGTCGATGAACACCGGGGAGCTGTTTTTT. This encodes CATSDATSMNTGELFF.

This clonotype appeared many times. The CDR3 nucleotides read TGTGCCAGCAGTGCAGGGGGGTTCTCCTACGAGCAGTACTTC. This sequence encodes CASSAGGFSYEQYF. The V and J genes are TRBV12-3 or TRBV12-4 and TRBJ2-7; tentative D call: TRBD1 (7 bases). Trimming removed 5 bases at V and 0 bases at J, with 11 bases between. CDR3 length: 14 residues.